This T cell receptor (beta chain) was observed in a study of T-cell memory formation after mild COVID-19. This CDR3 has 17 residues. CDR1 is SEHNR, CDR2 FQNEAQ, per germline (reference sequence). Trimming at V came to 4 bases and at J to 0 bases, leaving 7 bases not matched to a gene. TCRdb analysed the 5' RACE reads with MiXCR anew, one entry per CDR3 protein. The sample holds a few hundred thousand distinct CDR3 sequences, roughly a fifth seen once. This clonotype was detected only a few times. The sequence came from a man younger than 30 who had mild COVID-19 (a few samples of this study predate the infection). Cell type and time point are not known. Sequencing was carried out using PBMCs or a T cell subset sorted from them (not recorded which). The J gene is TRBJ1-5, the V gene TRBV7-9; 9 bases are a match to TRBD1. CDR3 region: CASSSGTGIPSNQPQHF. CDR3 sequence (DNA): TGTGCCAGCAGCTCCGGGACAGGGATCCCTAGCAATCAGCCCCAGCATTTT.